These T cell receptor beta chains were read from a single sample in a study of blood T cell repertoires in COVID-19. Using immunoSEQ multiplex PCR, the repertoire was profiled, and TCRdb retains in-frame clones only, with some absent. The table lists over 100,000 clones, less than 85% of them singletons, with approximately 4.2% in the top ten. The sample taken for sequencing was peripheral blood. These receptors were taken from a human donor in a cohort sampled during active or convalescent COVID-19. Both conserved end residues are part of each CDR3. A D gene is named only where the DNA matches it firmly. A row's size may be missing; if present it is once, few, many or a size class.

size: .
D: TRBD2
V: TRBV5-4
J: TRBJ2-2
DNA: TGTGCCAGCAGCCTGGGGGGGCGGACTAGCGGAGATAACACCGGGGAGCTGTTTTTT
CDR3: CASSLGGRTSGDNTGELFF

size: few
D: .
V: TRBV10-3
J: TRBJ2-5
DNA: TGTGCCATCCGCTCAGGGACTCTGGAGACCCAGTACTTC
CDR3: CAIRSGTLETQYF

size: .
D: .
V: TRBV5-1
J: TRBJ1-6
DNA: TGCGCCAGCAGCTCCGGGTTAAGCTCCTATAATTCACCCCTCCACTTT
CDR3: CASSSGLSSYNSPLHF

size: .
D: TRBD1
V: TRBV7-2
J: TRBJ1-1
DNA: TGTGCCAGCAGCTTCGCGGGGACAGGGGGCACTGAAGCTTTCTTT
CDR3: CASSFAGTGGTEAFF

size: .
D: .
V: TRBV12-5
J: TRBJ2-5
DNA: TGTGCTAGTGGTTTGGGGTTTCGGGAGACCCAGTACTTC
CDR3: CASGLGFRETQYF

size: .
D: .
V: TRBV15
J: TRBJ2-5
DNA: TGTGCCACCAGTAGGGGTTGGGAGACCCAGTACTTC
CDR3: CATSRGWETQYF

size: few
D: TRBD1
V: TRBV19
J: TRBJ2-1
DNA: TGTGCCAGTAGTACCGACAGGGGCTACAATGAGCAGTTCTTC
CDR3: CASSTDRGYNEQFF

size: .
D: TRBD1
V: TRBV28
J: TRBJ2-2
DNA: TGTGCCAGCAGTTTCGTTCTTGACAGGGGGCTTTTTGTCGGGGAGCTGTTTTTT
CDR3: CASSFVLDRGLFVGELFF

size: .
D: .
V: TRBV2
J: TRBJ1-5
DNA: TGTGCCAGCAGCGCCAGGGTAGAGCTCCAGCATTTT
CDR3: CASSARVELQHF

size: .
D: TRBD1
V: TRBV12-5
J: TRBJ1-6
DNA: TGTGCTAGTGGTTTAGGACCCGACAGGGGAAATTCACCCCTCCACTTT
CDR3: CASGLGPDRGNSPLHF

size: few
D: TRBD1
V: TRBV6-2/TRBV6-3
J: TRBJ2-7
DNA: TGTGCCAGCAGTTACTCGAGGGAGTCAGGGGGCTACTTC
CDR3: CASSYSRESGGYF

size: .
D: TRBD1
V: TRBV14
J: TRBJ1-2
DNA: TGTGCCAGCAGCCAAGTTACAGGGGAGAACTATGGCTACACCTTC
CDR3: CASSQVTGENYGYTF

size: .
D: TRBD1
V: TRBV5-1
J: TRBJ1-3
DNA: TGCGCCAGCAGCAATGGACAGGGGGCAGCTGGAAACACCATATATTTT
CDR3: CASSNGQGAAGNTIYF

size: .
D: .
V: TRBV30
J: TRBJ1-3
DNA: TGTGCCTGGAGTTCGGGACACCGAGGCTCTGGAAACACCATATATTTT
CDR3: CAWSSGHRGSGNTIYF

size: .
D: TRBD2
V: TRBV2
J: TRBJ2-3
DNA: TGTGCCAGCAGGCTCACTAGCGGGGGGACGCAGTATTTT
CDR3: CASRLTSGGTQYF

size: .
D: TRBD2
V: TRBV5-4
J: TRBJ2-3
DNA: TGTGCCAGCAGCTTGGATCGCGGGGGACGCCCCCTTGGAGATACGCAGTATTTT
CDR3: CASSLDRGGRPLGDTQYF

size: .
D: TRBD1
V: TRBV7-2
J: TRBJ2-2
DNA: TGTGCCAGCAGCTTAGAAACAGGGGCGAGCGGGGAGCTGTTTTTT
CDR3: CASSLETGASGELFF

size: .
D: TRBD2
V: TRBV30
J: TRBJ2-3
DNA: TGTGCCTGGAGTAGGGCTAGCGGGAGGTTTGATACGCAGTATTTT
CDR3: CAWSRASGRFDTQYF

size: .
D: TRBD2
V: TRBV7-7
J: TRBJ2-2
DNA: TGTGCCAGCAGCTTAGTCCTAGCGGGGGTCACGAACACCGGGAAGCTGTTTTTT
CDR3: CASSLVLAGVTNTGKLFF

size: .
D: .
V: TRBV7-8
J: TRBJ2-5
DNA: TGTGCCAGCAGCTTAGTCGCCGCCAGGGCTTACTTC
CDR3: CASSLVAARAYF

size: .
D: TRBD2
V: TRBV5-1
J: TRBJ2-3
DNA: TGCGCCAGCAGCATACTAGCGGGGGGGATGACAGATACGCAGTATTTT
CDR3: CASSILAGGMTDTQYF

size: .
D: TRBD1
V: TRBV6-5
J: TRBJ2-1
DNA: TGTGCCAGCAGTTCAAGACAGGGACCCAATGAGCAGTTCTTC
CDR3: CASSSRQGPNEQFF

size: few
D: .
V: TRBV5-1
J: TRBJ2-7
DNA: TGCGCCAGCAGCTTGGGCGGGACTTATACCTACGAGCAGTACTTC
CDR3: CASSLGGTYTYEQYF

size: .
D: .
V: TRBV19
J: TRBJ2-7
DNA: TGTGCCAGTAGTGCCCACAGGGTAAGCTACGAGCAGTACTTC
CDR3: CASSAHRVSYEQYF

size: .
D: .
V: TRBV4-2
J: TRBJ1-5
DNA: TGTGCCAGCAGCCAACATAGGGGTCTGAGAAGCAATCAGCCCCAGCATTTT
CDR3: CASSQHRGLRSNQPQHF

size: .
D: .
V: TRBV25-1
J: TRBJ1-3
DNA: TGTGCCAGCAGTGAGCCGGGGGGCGATGGAAACACCATATATTTT
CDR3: CASSEPGGDGNTIYF

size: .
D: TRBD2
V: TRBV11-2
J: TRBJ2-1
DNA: TGTGCCAGCAGCTCGGGACTAGCGGGAGTCAATGAGCAGTTCTTC
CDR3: CASSSGLAGVNEQFF

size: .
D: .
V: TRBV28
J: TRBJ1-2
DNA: TGTGCCAGCAGGCGGGATCCCGGCTACACCTTC
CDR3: CASRRDPGYTF

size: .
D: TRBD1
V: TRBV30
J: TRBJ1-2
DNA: TGTGCCTGGAGTCGACAGGGGCCCTATGGCTACACCTTC
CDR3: CAWSRQGPYGYTF

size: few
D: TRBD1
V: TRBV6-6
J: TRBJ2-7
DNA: TGTGCCAGCACTCCGACAGGGTCCTACGAGCAGTACTTC
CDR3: CASTPTGSYEQYF

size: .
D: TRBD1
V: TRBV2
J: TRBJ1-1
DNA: TGTGCCAGCAGTGATACGGGACAGGGGGATTTCGGCGCTTTCTTT
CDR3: CASSDTGQGDFGAFF

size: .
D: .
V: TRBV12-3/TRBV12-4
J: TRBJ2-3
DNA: TGTGCCAGCAGTTTTGGAGGCACAGATACGCAGTATTTT
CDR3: CASSFGGTDTQYF

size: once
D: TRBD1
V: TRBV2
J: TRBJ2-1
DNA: TGTGCCAGCAGGGTCGACAGGGGAGGCCCCTACAATGAGCAGTTCTTC
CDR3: CASRVDRGGPYNEQFF

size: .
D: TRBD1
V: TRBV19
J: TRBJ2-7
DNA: TGTGCCAGTAGTATAAGGGACAGGGTCGCCTTTTACGAGCAGTACTTC
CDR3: CASSIRDRVAFYEQYF

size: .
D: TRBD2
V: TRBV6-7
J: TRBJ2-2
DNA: TGTGCCAGCAGACCCACCGGGACTAGCGGGGGGCCTCCCACCGGGGAGCTGTTTTTT
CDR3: CASRPTGTSGGPPTGELFF

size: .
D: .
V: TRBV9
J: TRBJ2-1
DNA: TGTGCCAGCAGCGAGGGAGCAAAATCTAATGAGCAGTTCTTC
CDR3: CASSEGAKSNEQFF

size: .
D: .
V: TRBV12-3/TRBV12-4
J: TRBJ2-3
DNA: TGTGCCAGCAGAACTAGGTCCACAGATACGCAGTATTTT
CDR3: CASRTRSTDTQYF

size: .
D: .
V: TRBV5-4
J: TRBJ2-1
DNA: TGTGCCAGCAGCTTCACGGACAGCTCCTACAATGAGCAGTTCTTC
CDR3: CASSFTDSSYNEQFF

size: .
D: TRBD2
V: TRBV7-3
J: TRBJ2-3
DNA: TGTGCCAGCAGCTTAGGCGGGAGCGCAGATACGCAGTATTTT
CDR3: CASSLGGSADTQYF

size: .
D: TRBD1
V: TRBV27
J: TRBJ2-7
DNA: TGTGCCAGCAGTTTATTCTACGGGACAGTTTCTTCCGAGCAGTACTTC
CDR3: CASSLFYGTVSSEQYF

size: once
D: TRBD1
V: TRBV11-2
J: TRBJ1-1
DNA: TGTGCCAGCAGCCGAGCTGGGACAGCGAACACTGAAGCTTTCTTT
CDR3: CASSRAGTANTEAFF

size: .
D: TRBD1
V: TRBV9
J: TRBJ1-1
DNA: TGTGCCAGCAGCCCACAGACAGGGGTCTCTGAAGCTTTCTTT
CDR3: CASSPQTGVSEAFF

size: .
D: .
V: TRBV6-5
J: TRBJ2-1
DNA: TGTGCCAGCAGTTACTCGATACAGGGCTTGAATGAGCAGTTCTTC
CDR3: CASSYSIQGLNEQFF

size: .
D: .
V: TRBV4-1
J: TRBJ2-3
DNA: TGCGCCAGCCGGACTTCCCTACTACTCACAGATACGCAGTATTTT
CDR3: CASRTSLLLTDTQYF

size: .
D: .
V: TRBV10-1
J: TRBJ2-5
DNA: TGCGCCAGCAGTGATAACCAAGAGACCCAGTACTTC
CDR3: CASSDNQETQYF

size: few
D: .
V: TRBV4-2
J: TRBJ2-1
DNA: TGTGCCAGCAGCCAAGGCAGGGGGGCATACAATGAGCAGTTCTTC
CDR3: CASSQGRGAYNEQFF

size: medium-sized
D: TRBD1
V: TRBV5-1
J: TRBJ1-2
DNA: TGCGCCAGCGCGCCCTCGGGGACAGGAAGGAAAGGCTACACCTTC
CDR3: CASAPSGTGRKGYTF

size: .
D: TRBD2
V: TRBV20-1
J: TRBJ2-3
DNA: TGCAGTGCTAGTAAGACTAGCTTAACTAGCACAGATACGCAGTATTTT
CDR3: CSASKTSLTSTDTQYF

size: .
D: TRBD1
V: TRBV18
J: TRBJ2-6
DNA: TGTGCCAGCTCACCCGGACAGGGCCGTGACTCTGGGGCCAACGTCCTGACTTTC
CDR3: CASSPGQGRDSGANVLTF

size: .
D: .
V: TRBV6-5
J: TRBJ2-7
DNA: TGTGCCAGCAGTTACTTAGGCGGATCCTACGAGCAGTACTTC
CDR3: CASSYLGGSYEQYF

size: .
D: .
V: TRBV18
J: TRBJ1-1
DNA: TGTGCCAGCTCACCCCTGCTCGGGGGCACTGAAGCTTTCTTT
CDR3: CASSPLLGGTEAFF

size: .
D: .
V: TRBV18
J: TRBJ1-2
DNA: TGTGCCAGCTCAGAGAAGACAGTTCCTAACTATGGCTACACCTTC
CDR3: CASSEKTVPNYGYTF

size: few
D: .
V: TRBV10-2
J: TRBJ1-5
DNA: TGCGCCAGCAGCCCAGGCAATCAGCCCCAGCATTTT
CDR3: CASSPGNQPQHF

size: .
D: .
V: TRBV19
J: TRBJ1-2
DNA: TGTGCCAGTAGTATTCGTCAAGCGGGGGGCTACACCTTC
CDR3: CASSIRQAGGYTF

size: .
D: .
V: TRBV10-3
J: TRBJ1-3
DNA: TGTGCCATCTTGGGGCACTCTGGAAACACCATATATTTT
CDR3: CAILGHSGNTIYF